The entry below gives a single T cell receptor (beta chain) sequence along with its context. The target antigen is unknown. This sample is drawn from a study of blood T cells in healthy people across ages. Donation came from healthy Caucasian individuals in Russia who were aged 6 to 90. It was with a sample-barcoded 5' primer and a J-beta primer mix that a second PCR of roughly 6 to 12 cycles was run. Using its own MiXCR run on the 5' RACE reads, TCRdb lists one record per CDR3 protein. The table lists 800,000 or so distinct CDR3 sequences, around 68% of them singletons, with about 30% in the top ten. General observations from the study: Older individuals had lower TCR beta diversity per million T cells (the decline was roughly linear). The study found more naive CD4+ cells and higher diversity in long-lived than aged donors.

Trimming removed 2 bases at V and 3 bases at J, with 19 bases between. This CDR3 has 17 amino acids. CDR1 is SEHNR, CDR2 FQNEAQ, per germline (reference sequence). The TCR originated in a man aged 30-40 years in good health. The V gene is TRBV7-9, the J gene TRBJ1-2, with unresolved D. Sequencing was done on a sample of blood. The CDR3 sequence: CASSLRPAGEDDYGYTF. In DNA, the CDR3 is TGTGCCAGCAGCTTACGGCCCGCGGGTGAGGATGACTATGGCTACACCTTC.